These 16 T cell receptor beta chains came from one sample sequenced in a study of blood T cell repertoires in COVID-19. Generated by immunoSEQ multiplex PCR, the TCRdb table keeps only in-frame clones and is missing some. In the table there are a few hundred thousand clones, 85% to 90% of which are singletons. Sequencing was carried out using peripheral blood. Receptors were obtained from a woman in her thirties or forties who had recovered from COVID-19.

This sequence joins TRBV6-5 and TRBJ1-5; no firm D call. This CDR3 has 14 amino acids. Trimming took 5 bases from V and 0 from J, leaving 8 bases between them. Germline-derived CDR1 and CDR2 are MNHEY and SVGAGI. CDR3 nucleotide sequence: TGTGCCAGCAGTAATACAGTTAGCAATCAGCCCCAGCATTTT. This encodes CASSNTVSNQPQHF.

This clone was seen a single time. In DNA form, the CDR3 reads TGTGCCCACGATCGGGGGTCCTACAATGAGCAGTTCTTC. This gives the protein CAHDRGSYNEQFF. This sequence joins TRBV30 and TRBJ2-1; maybe TRBD2 (6 bases). CDR1 GTSNPN and CDR2 SVGIG come from the germline V gene (reference sequence). The CDR3 loop spans 13 amino acids. V was trimmed by 8 bases and J by 1 base, leaving 12 bases between them.

This clone was observed a single time. The chain employs TRBV2 and TRBJ2-7; 8 nucleotides align to TRBD1. Germline-derived CDR1 and CDR2 are SNHLY and FYNNEI. This CDR3 region has 13 residues. After removal of 5 bases from V and 7 bases from J, the junction contained 7 bases not matched to a gene. As DNA, the CDR3 is TGTGCCAGCAGTCTGTCCTGGACAGGGGAGCAGTACTTC. Encoded protein: CASSLSWTGEQYF.

V and J are TRBV6-6 and TRBJ1-2; TRBD1 is a possible D gene (5 bases). Germline V lookup: CDR1 MNHNY, CDR2 SVGAGI (reference sequence). V lost 2 bases to trimming and J lost 6 bases, with 10 bases between them. The CDR3 runs to 13 residues. CDR3 nucleotide sequence: TGTGCCAGCAGTTACCTACAAGGGGATGGCTACACCTTC. Translation gives CASSYLQGDGYTF.

The chain joins TRBV6-5 to TRBJ2-4, with D tentatively TRBD1 (6 bases). Germline assignment: CDR1 MNHEY and CDR2 SVGAGI. The CDR3 length is 14 residues. The ends were cut back, 6 bases at V and 11 bases at J, with 20 bases in the middle. The CDR3 protein is CASRPPAGAAVQYF. The CDR3 bases are TGTGCCAGCAGACCCCCCGCAGGGGCGGCGGTTCAGTACTTC.

The CDR3 is CASIKDRGPGTDTQYF. The CDR3 nucleotides are TGCGCCAGCATCAAGGACAGGGGGCCGGGGACAGATACGCAGTATTTT. This chain links TRBV5-1 with TRBJ2-3; 11 bases are a match to TRBD1. Germline trimming cut 6 bases from V and 3 bases from J; bases unmatched to any gene: 9. In germline, CDR1 is SGHRS, CDR2 YFSETQ. This CDR3 is 16 amino acids long.

The V gene is TRBV3-1 (or the pseudogene TRBV3-2), the J gene TRBJ2-3; 15 bases agree with TRBD2. CDR3 length: 16 amino acids. Germline values: CDR1 LGHDT, CDR2 YNNKEL (reference sequence). Trimming removed 5 bases from V and 3 bases from J; junction bases left unmatched: 3. CDR3 in DNA: TGTGCCAGCAGCACTGGGACTAGCGGGAGGACAGATACGCAGTATTTT. Amino acid sequence: CASSTGTSGRTDTQYF.

This clone was detected a few times. V usage is TRBV2 and J usage is TRBJ1-1; no reliable D call. CDR3 length: 15 residues. Germline V CDR1 and CDR2: SNHLY, FYNNEI. V was shortened by 0 bases and J by 1 base, with 9 bases between the two germline ends. This CDR3 reads CASSEALYKNTEAFF. The CDR3 region has the DNA TGTGCCAGCAGTGAAGCGTTATACAAGAACACTGAAGCTTTCTTT.

The chain carries TRBV7-2 and TRBJ1-1; D remains unclear. CDR3 length: 13 amino acids. Germline V CDR1 and CDR2: SGHTA, FQGNSA. V lost 2 bases and J 8 bases, leaving 12 bases between the germline ends. DNA of the CDR3: TGTGCCAGCAGCTTAAGAGCACGGGGAGAAGCTTTCTTT. Translated: CASSLRARGEAFF.

V gene TRBV7-2 combines with J gene TRBJ2-7, with unresolved D. The CDR3 has 13 residues. Trimming left V 5 bases short and J 4 bases short, with 12 bases between. CDR1 SGHTA and CDR2 FQGNSA come from the germline V gene. The CDR3, as DNA: TGTGCCAGCAGCCCCGATTTTCGGTACGAGCAGTACTTC. It specifies CASSPDFRYEQYF.

This sequence joins TRBV7-9 and TRBJ2-7, with TRBD2 identical over 8 bases. The CDR3 has 14 amino acids. CDR1 SEHNR and CDR2 FQNEAQ come from the germline V gene (reference sequence). V dropped 3 bases and J dropped 6; count of bases not matched to a gene: 7. The CDR3 nucleotides are TGTGCCAGCAGCTTTTCGGGGGGGAGTGGCGAGCAGTACTTC. This sequence encodes CASSFSGGSGEQYF.

The rearrangement uses TRBV3-1 (or the pseudogene TRBV3-2) and TRBJ2-7; 7 nucleotides line up with TRBD1. Unmatched junction bases numbered 5, after V lost 1 base and J lost 2 bases. The germline gives CDR1 LGHDT, CDR2 YNNKEL (reference sequence). The CDR3 runs 15 residues. The CDR3 loop reads CASSQVAGTAYEQYF. The CDR3 region has the DNA TGTGCCAGCAGCCAAGTGGCCGGGACAGCCTACGAGCAGTACTTC.

The V call is TRBV7-7, the J call TRBJ2-5, with 8 nucleotides matching TRBD2. V lost 8 bases to trimming and J lost 1 base; unmatched junction nucleotides: 15. Germline CDR1 reads SSHAT; CDR2 reads FNYEAQ (reference sequence). The CDR3 runs to 17 residues. CDR3 DNA: TGTGCCAGCGGACCCGACTCGAGTCTAGCGGGCCAAGAGACCCAGTACTTC. This sequence encodes CASGPDSSLAGQETQYF.

The chain links TRBV27 to TRBJ1-1, with D tentatively TRBD1 (5 bases). V shed 5 bases and J shed 1 base, with 17 bases lying between them. Looked up from germline, CDR1 is MNHEY and CDR2 is SMNVEV (reference sequence). The CDR3 spans 16 residues. The CDR3: CASSPIPIRGNTEAFF. The CDR3 DNA reads TGTGCCAGCAGTCCAATCCCCATTAGGGGGAACACTGAAGCTTTCTTT.

This clone was seen only once. The chain employs TRBV28 and TRBJ1-5, with 8 bases matching TRBD1. CDR3 length: 15 residues. V was clipped by 5 bases and J by 6 bases; unmatched bases: 9. Germline V gene data show CDR1 as MDHEN and CDR2 as SYDVKM. The CDR3 region has the DNA TGTGCCAGCAGTACCGACAGGGGCGTTGTTCAGCCCCAGCATTTT. As protein: CASSTDRGVVQPQHF. Full variable domain (remainder filled in from reference TRBV28 and TRBJ1-5): DVKVTQSSRYLVKRTGEKVFLECVQDMDHENMFWYRQDPGLGLRLIYFSYDVKMKEKGDIPEGYSVSREKKERFSLILESASTNQTSMYLCASSTDRGVVQPQHFGDGTRLSIL.

The chain recombines TRBV6-5 with TRBJ1-2; D is ambiguous. This CDR3 is 13 amino acids long. From germline, CDR1 is MNHEY and CDR2 SVGAGI. V lost 0 bases and J lost 8, with 10 bases in between. CDR3 DNA sequence: TGTGCCAGCAGTTACTCTCCAGGCGACGGCTACACCTTC. This sequence encodes CASSYSPGDGYTF.